A single sample gave rise to the 8 T cell receptor beta chains below, sequenced in a study of CD8+ T cells in alopecia areata. Following extraction, RNA underwent reverse transcription to cDNA, which served as the sequencing template. Here immunoSEQ multiplex PCR was the method, and the copy in TCRdb shows in-frame clones only, minus some. The repertoire holds under 300,000 clones, with 60% as singletons. Documented treatment: oral pan-JAK inhibitor, 5-10 mg twice daily. Sequenced here: CD4+ T cells sorted from blood, sampled around week 54, from a patient treated with tofacitinib. Receptors originate from a human donor with alopecia areata.

J is TRBJ1-5 and V is TRBV5-1; D is ambiguous. This CDR3 has 13 residues. The ends were cut back, 4 bases at V and 5 bases at J, with 10 bases in the middle. CDR1 is SGHRS and CDR2 is YFSETQ in the germline V gene. Here the CDR3 reads CASSPDSDQPQHF. CDR3 bases: TGCGCCAGCAGCCCGGACTCCGATCAGCCCCAGCATTTT. Looking up the rest from reference TRBV5-1 and TRBJ1-5 gives the full variable domain: KAGVTQTPRYLIKTRGQQVTLSCSPISGHRSVSWYQQTPGQGLQFLFEYFSETQRNKGNFPGRFSGRQFSNSRSEMNVSTLELGDSALYLCASSPDSDQPQHFGDGTRLSIL.

Concerning this clone itself: A read error may account for a junction end that differs from germline. The V call is TRBV7-7, the J call TRBJ1-5; D is ambiguous. The CDR3 has 15 residues. Per the germline V gene, CDR1 is SSHAT and CDR2 is FNYEAQ (reference sequence). The CDR3 loop reads CASSLGFPNNQPQHF. The CDR3 region has the DNA TGTGCTAGCAGCTTAGGTTTTCCCAACAATCAGCCCCAGCATTTT. The complete variable domain, with remaining parts taken from reference TRBV7-7 and TRBJ1-5, reads GAGVSQSPRYKVTKRGQDVTLRCDPISSHATLYWYQQALGQGPEFLTYFNYEAQPDKSGLPSDRFSAERPEGSISTLTIQRTEQRDSAMYRCASSLGFPNNQPQHFGDGTRLSIL.

This clone was observed a handful of times. The rearrangement links TRBV4-1 to TRBJ2-7, with D possibly matching TRBD1 (6 bases). Looked up from germline, CDR1 is MGHRA and CDR2 is YSYEKL. The length of the CDR3 is 17 residues. V was clipped by 4 bases and J by 4 bases, with 23 bases between them. CDR3: CASSPRILGTSGYEQYF. For the CDR3, the DNA is TGCGCCAGCAGCCCAAGGATATTAGGGACAAGCGGATACGAGCAGTACTTC.

The chain carries TRBV29-1 and TRBJ1-1; D may be TRBD1 (6 bases). Between the trimmed V and J ends, which lost 3 bases and 10 bases, there was a span of 15 bases. CDR3 length: 12 residues. CDR1 and CDR2 from the germline V gene are SQVTM and ANQGSEA. The CDR3 DNA reads as TGCAGCGTTGAGGGGGCAGGGTCGGTAGCTTTCTTT. Protein sequence: CSVEGAGSVAFF.

V gene TRBV5-1 combines with J gene TRBJ2-7; TRBD1 matches 7 bases. CDR1 is SGHRS, CDR2 YFSETQ, per germline. The CDR3 loop spans 15 amino acids. Unmatched junction bases numbered 6, after V lost 3 bases and J lost 0 bases. The DNA for the CDR3 is TGCGCCAGCAGCTCGGGACAGCCACTCTCCTACGAGCAGTACTTC. Its translation is CASSSGQPLSYEQYF.

The chain recombines TRBV10-3 with TRBJ2-2; a possible D gene is TRBD2 (5 bases). CDR1 ENHRY and CDR2 SYGVKD come from the germline V gene. The CDR3 sequence is 15 residues long. V was pared by 5 bases and J by 3 bases, with 13 bases between. The CDR3 protein is CAISPTGLDTGELFF. The CDR3 nucleotides are TGTGCCATCAGTCCCACGGGGTTGGACACCGGGGAGCTGTTTTTT.

V gene TRBV2 combines with J gene TRBJ1-6; D gene unclear. Germline CDR1 and CDR2: SNHLY and FYNNEI. This CDR3 region has 14 residues. With 7 bases removed from V and 4 bases from J, the gap between germline ends came to 11 bases. This CDR3 reads CASNPESYNSPLHF. CDR3 sequence (DNA): TGTGCCAGCAACCCAGAGAGTTATAATTCACCCCTCCACTTT. The variable domain in full, completed from reference TRBV2 and TRBJ1-6, reads EPEVTQTPSHQVTQMGQEVILRCVPISNHLYFYWYRQILGQKVEFLVSFYNNEISEKSEIFDDQFSVERPDGSNFTLKIRSTKLEDSAMYFCASNPESYNSPLHFGNGTRLTVT.

The genes are TRBV27 and TRBJ1-2, with 9 positions matching TRBD1. The CDR3 covers 15 residues. Germline V lookup: CDR1 MNHEY, CDR2 SMNVEV (reference sequence). V lost 2 bases to trimming and J lost 2 bases; unmatched junction nucleotides: 3. The DNA for the CDR3 is TGTGCCAGCAGTTTACTCGGACAGGGGAACTATGGCTACACCTTC. Protein: CASSLLGQGNYGYTF.